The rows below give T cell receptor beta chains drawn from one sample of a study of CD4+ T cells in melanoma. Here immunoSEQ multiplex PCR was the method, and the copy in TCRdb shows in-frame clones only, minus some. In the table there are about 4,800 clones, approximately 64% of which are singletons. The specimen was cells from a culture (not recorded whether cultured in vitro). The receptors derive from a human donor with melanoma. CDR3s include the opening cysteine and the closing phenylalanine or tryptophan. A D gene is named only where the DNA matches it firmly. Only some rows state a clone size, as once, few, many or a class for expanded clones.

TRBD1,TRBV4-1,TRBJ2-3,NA,CASSQSRDRGLDTQYF,TGCGCCAGCAGCCAGTCGCGGGACAGGGGACTAGATACGCAGTATTTT
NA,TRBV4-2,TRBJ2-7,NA,CASSQRVEAYEQYF,TGTGCCAGCAGCCAAAGGGTAGAGGCCTACGAGCAGTACTTC
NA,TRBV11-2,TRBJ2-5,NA,CASSEAIQGEYQETQYF,TGTGCCAGCAGCGAAGCGATACAGGGCGAGTACCAAGAGACCCAGTACTTC
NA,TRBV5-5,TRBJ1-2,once,CASSLEMGNGYGYTF,TGTGCCAGCAGCTTGGAAATGGGGAACGGTTATGGCTACACCTTC
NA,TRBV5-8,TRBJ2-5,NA,CASSLARGTSGETQYF,TGTGCCAGCAGCTTGGCCAGAGGAACATCTGGGGAGACCCAGTACTTC
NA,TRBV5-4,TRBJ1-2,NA,CASSLSALANYGYTF,TGTGCCAGCAGCCTATCGGCCCTAGCTAACTATGGCTACACCTTC
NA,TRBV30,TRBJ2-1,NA,CAWSVIWNEQFF,TGTGCCTGGAGTGTAATATGGAATGAGCAGTTCTTC
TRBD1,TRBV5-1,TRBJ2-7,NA,CASSLPGGTGVNEQYF,TGCGCCAGCAGCTTGCCCGGGGGGACAGGGGTCAACGAGCAGTACTTC
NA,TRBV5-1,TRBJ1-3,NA,CASSAQGGDTIYF,TGCGCCAGCAGCGCACAGGGTGGTGACACCATATATTTT
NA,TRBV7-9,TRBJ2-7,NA,CASSSSGSNSYEQYF,TGTGCCAGCAGCTCGTCCGGGTCGAACTCCTACGAGCAGTACTTC
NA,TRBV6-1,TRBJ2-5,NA,CASSGSPGGPQETQYF,TGTGCCAGCAGTGGTTCCCCCGGAGGGCCGCAAGAGACCCAGTACTTC
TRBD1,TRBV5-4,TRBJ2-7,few,CASSRPDRGTYEQYF,TGTGCCAGCAGCCGCCCTGACAGGGGAACATACGAGCAGTACTTC
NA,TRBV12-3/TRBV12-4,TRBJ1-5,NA,CASRQGGQPQHF,TGTGCCAGCAGACAGGGCGGTCAGCCCCAGCATTTT
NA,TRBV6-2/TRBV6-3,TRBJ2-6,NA,CASSRDLGGANVLTF,TGTGCCAGCAGCCGTGACTTGGGGGGGGCCAACGTCCTGACTTTC
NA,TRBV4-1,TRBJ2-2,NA,CASSQGGRVGELFF,TGCGCCAGCAGCCAAGGGGGCCGCGTCGGGGAGCTGTTTTTT
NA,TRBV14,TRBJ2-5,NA,CASSQGPGRETQYF,TGTGCCAGCAGCCAAGGCCCCGGTCGGGAGACCCAGTACTTC
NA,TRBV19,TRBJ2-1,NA,CASSIAGEGNEQFF,TGTGCCAGTAGTATAGCGGGGGAAGGGAATGAGCAGTTCTTC
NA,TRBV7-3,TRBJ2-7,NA,CASSLAPSAEQYF,TGTGCCAGCAGCTTAGCGCCTTCCGCCGAGCAGTACTTC
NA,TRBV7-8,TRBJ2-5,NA,CASSLNFPETQYF,TGTGCCAGCAGTCTTAACTTCCCCGAGACCCAGTACTTC
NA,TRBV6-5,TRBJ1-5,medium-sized,CASGTIQPQHF,TGTGCCAGCGGTACTATTCAGCCCCAGCATTTT
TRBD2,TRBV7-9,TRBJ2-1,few,CASSRGETSGGLNEQFF,TGTGCCAGCAGCAGGGGGGAGACTAGCGGGGGGCTCAATGAGCAGTTCTTC
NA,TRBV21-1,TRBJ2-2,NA,CASSLGGGENTGELFF,TGTGCCAGCAGCCTAGGCGGCGGGGAAAACACCGGGGAGCTGTTTTTT
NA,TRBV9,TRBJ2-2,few,CASSPEGGTNTGELFF,TGTGCCAGCAGCCCCGAAGGGGGAACGAACACCGGGGAGCTGTTTTTT
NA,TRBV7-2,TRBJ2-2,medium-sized,CASINPPGELFF,TGTGCCAGCATTAATCCCCCCGGGGAGCTGTTTTTT
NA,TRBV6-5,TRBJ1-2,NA,CASSYGRGNYGYTF,TGTGCCAGCAGTTACGGCAGGGGTAACTATGGCTACACCTTC
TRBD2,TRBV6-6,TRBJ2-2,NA,CASSYLRTSGTGELFF,TGTGCCAGCAGTTACTTGCGGACTAGCGGAACCGGGGAGCTGTTTTTT
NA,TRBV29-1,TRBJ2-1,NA,CSVEDPGRRTYNEQFF,TGCAGCGTTGAAGATCCGGGCAGGAGGACCTACAATGAGCAGTTCTTC
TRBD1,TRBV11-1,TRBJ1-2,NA,CASSLALDRGGYGYTF,TGTGCCAGCAGCTTAGCGCTGGACAGGGGCGGCTATGGCTACACCTTC
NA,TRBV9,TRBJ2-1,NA,CASSPYDLEAEQFF,TGTGCCAGCAGCCCATATGACTTGGAGGCTGAGCAGTTCTTC
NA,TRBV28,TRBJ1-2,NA,CASNRVAHGYTF,TGTGCCAGCAACAGGGTCGCCCATGGCTACACCTTC
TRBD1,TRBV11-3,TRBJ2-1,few,CASSLGTGGDEQFF,TGTGCCAGCAGCTTAGGGACAGGGGGCGATGAGCAGTTCTTC
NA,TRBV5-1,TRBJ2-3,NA,CASSAGTQGSTDTQYF,TGCGCCAGCAGCGCCGGTACCCAAGGAAGTACAGATACGCAGTATTTT
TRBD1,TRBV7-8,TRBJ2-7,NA,CASSIGTEEQYF,TGTGCCAGCAGCATTGGGACAGAGGAGCAGTACTTC
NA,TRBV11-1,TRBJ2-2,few,CASSSIQGPGELFF,TGTGCCAGCAGCTCGATCCAGGGTCCCGGGGAGCTGTTTTTT
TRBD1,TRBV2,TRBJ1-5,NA,CASSGTGKSQPQHF,TGTGCCAGCAGTGGGACAGGGAAAAGTCAGCCCCAGCATTTT
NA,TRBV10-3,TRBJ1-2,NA,CAILEQGEGGYTF,TGTGCCATCCTCGAGCAGGGTGAAGGTGGCTACACCTTC
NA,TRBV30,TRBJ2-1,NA,CAWGFWGGDEQFF,TGTGCCTGGGGCTTTTGGGGCGGGGACGAGCAGTTCTTC
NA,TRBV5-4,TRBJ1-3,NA,CASSLSGSGNTIYF,TGTGCCAGCAGCTTGTCGGGTTCTGGAAACACCATATATTTT
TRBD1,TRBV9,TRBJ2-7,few,CASSPWDSTYEQYF,TGTGCCAGCAGCCCGTGGGACAGTACCTACGAGCAGTACTTC
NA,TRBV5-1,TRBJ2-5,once,CASSLGGRAETQYF,TGCGCCAGCAGCTTGGGCGGAAGAGCAGAGACCCAGTACTTC
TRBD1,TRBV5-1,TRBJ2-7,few,CASSFGTGGYEQYF,TGCGCCAGCAGCTTTGGGACAGGGGGTTACGAGCAGTACTTC
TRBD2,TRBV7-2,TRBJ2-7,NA,CASSQGLGDYEQYF,TGTGCCAGCAGCCAGGGACTAGGGGACTACGAGCAGTACTTC
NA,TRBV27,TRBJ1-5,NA,CASRAGNQPQHF,TGTGCCAGCAGGGCAGGGAATCAGCCCCAGCATTTT
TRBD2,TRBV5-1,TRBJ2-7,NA,CASSPAGLEAYEQYF,TGCGCCAGCAGCCCGGCGGGACTAGAGGCCTACGAGCAGTACTTC
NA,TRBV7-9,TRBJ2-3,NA,CASSLAGATDTQYF,TGTGCCAGCAGCTTAGCGGGGGCCACAGATACGCAGTATTTT